What follows is one TCR beta chain and its context. By share, this clone ranks as hyperexpanded (1% or more). Its binding antigen is unknown. No clone much larger than this one lies a single base away; base qualities are absent. The sample has other DNA sequences that encode this CDR3 too. Flow cytometry confirmed the purity of CD4+ and CD8+ cells that had been isolated by positive magnetic bead selection on an AutoMACS. Initial screening for clonal expansions relied on flow cytometry with a TCR V beta antibody panel, after which sorted CD8+ fractions underwent TCRB deep sequencing for characterization. Peripheral blood mononuclear cells were isolated by Ficoll-Paque PLUS density gradient separation. DNA was extracted from CD4-enriched, CD8-enriched or PBMC samples with Nucleospin Tissue or Tissue XS kits and quantified with a Qubit 2.0 fluorometer. Genomic DNA underwent TCRB CDR3 sequencing using the immunoSEQ assay. Regarding the original processing steps: Patient CD8+ clones larger than 1% were compared against published virus-specific TCRB sequences, and only a few matched. Nothing other than productive TCRB rearrangements was included in the analyses. Clonality was calculated as a Shannon entropy-based productive clonality index, and a clone was defined by a unique TCRB CDR3 sequence. Repertoire overlap between two samples was calculated from the template counts of each clone relative to total templates per sample. Flow cytometry-measured V-gene usage correlated with V-gene usage from TCRB sequencing, with a Spearman r of roughly 0.6. This immuneACCESS table, as held by TCRdb, lists in-frame sequences with V and J called but not all clones. Of the missing ones, under half trace to an unresolved V gene in checked studies; the others have no known cause. Clone size and V and J calls were adopted from that table, with D and trimming inferred from the DNA. A total of about 720 clones appear in this sample, about four fifths of them only once. Roughly half of the sample rests with the top ten.

The cysteine opens and the phenylalanine closes a CDR3 of 14 amino acids. Only the CDR3 part of the read is kept: 42 bases, read in frame from the first base. V sheds 3 bases and J sheds 1 base, leaving 10 bases between their ends. Based on the germline V gene, the CDR1 and CDR2 sequences are KGHSH and LQKENI. This entry is derived from a study of somatic mutations in cytotoxic T cells in rheumatoid arthritis (dated by TCRdb to 2015 to 2018). Study-level background: Before any treatment started and right after they were diagnosed, patients gave peripheral blood samples (around 29 ml EDTA). Some T-cell populations stained with V beta antibodies were sorted by flow on a FACSAria II or Sony SH800 to nearly 100% purity, with sorted V beta1+ cells additionally subjected to TCRB sequencing. The study asked whether expanded CD8+ T-cell clones in newly diagnosed, untreated rheumatoid arthritis carry somatic mutations, and used TCRB deep sequencing to characterize clonality. TCRB deep sequencing covered about 60 patients with rheumatoid arthritis along with about 20 healthy controls. Median age was essentially the same in the patient group and the control group.

The investigation overall reported the following: In patients, CD8+ clonality rose with age (Spearman r of about 0.53), which was not the case in healthy controls. In about an eighth of the 65 patients, more than 20% of CD8+ cells belonged to the largest CD8+ clone, while several identical CD8+ TCRB sequences were shared between blood and synovial fluid. Rheumatoid arthritis patients and age-matched healthy controls did not significantly differ in CD8+ T-cell clonality. It was unknown which antigens the expanded CD8+ clones targeted, and their absence from virus-specific databases did not exclude viral specificity. The slight underrepresentation of TRBV07 in patients was not corrected for multiple comparisons.

This chain joins TRBV18 to TRBJ2-7, with no confidently assigned D gene. The clonotype was recovered from an adult with rheumatoid arthritis. Input material: CD8+ T cells sorted from blood. CDR3 sequence: CASSPGVGSYEQYF. The bases read TGTGCCAGCTCACCCGGCGTAGGATCCTACGAGCAGTACTTC.